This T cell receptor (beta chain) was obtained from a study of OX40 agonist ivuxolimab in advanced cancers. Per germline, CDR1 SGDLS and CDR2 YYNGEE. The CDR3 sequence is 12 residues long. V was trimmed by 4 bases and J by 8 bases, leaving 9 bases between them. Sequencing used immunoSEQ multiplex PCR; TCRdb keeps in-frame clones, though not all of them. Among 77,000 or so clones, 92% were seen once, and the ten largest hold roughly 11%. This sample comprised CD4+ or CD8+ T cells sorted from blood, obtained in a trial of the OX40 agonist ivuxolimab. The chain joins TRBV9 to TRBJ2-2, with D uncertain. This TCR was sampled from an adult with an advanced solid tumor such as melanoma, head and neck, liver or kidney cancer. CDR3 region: CASSLPAGELFF. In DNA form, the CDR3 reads TGTGCCAGCAGCCTCCCCGCGGGGGAGCTGTTTTTT.